The TCR beta chain under discussion was sequenced for a study of blood T cells in healthy people across ages. This clonotype has just a few counts. The antigen remains undetermined. General study findings and limits: No conclusive comparison of naive versus antigen-experienced cells was possible with unsorted PBMCs. Aged donors had fewer naive CD4+ cells and lower diversity than long-lived donors.

The donors, aged roughly 6 to 95, were healthy Caucasians from Russia. V lost 5 bases, J lost 2 bases, and 4 bases stayed unmatched. Per germline, CDR1 SGHRS and CDR2 YFSETQ. The CDR3 contains 13 residues. Combining a sample-barcoded 5' primer with a J-beta primer mix, a second PCR ran for about 7 to 11 cycles. Researchers report that each sample yielded at least 3 million CDR3-containing paired-end reads. TCRdb analysed the 5' RACE reads with MiXCR anew, one entry per CDR3 protein. The sample yields 1.5 million to 2 million distinct CDR3 sequences, about 49% seen once. The chain joins TRBV5-1 to TRBJ2-7, with 7 bases fitting TRBD1. Sequenced: blood. This sequence originates from a woman between 35 and 50 years old in good health. CDR3 region: CASRGTVAYEQYF. DNA of the CDR3: TGCGCCAGCAGAGGGACAGTCGCCTACGAGCAGTACTTC.